This TCR beta chain was found in a study of blood T cell repertoires in COVID-19. Across the whole study: Sites in the United States, Italy and Spain provided acute and convalescent COVID-19 samples. T cells, B-cell-depleted T cells, or PBMCs supplied cDNA or gDNA.

Germline CDR1 is LNHDA and CDR2 is SQIVND (reference sequence). The CDR3 totals 18 residues. Losses at the gene ends were 7 bases for V and 5 bases for J; bases not matched to a gene: 16. As originally analysed: Amplifying reference gene primers gave estimates of nucleated cell counts. Data came from immunoSEQ multiplex PCR; TCRdb stores just in-frame clones and leaves some out. D and trimming were read from the DNA, whereas the V and J calls and clone size are those reported in that table. Found here are 95,000 to 100,000 clones, around 92% of them singletons; the top ten hold more than 5%. This TCR was sampled from a man aged 45-65 years with active COVID-19. The rearrangement joins TRBV19 to TRBJ2-7, with 14 bases aligning to TRBD2. Sequenced: peripheral blood. The DNA for the CDR3 is TGTGCCAGTACAGGGTTCTCCGGGACTAGCGGGAGATTGCACGAGCAGTACTTC. Translating it yields CASTGFSGTSGRLHEQYF.